The 31 T cell receptor beta chains listed next were all sequenced from one sample in a study of T-cell reconstitution after alpha-beta-depleted transplantation in children. Preparation of the TCRbeta library involved a method that used unique molecular identifiers. TCRdb re-analysed the PCR reads in MiXCR, keeping a single row per CDR3 protein. The sample holds a few hundred thousand distinct CDR3 sequences; about a sixth are singletons and the top ten take 3% to 3.5%. Sequencing used PBMCs from the stem cell graft donor, obtained from the stem cell graft. The origin of the receptors is a human donor who donated a stem cell graft to a child with acute lymphoblastic leukemia.

This clonotype was seen more than once but under ten times. The rearrangement uses TRBV12-3 or TRBV12-4 and TRBJ2-7; D may be TRBD1 or TRBD2 (5 bases each). This CDR3 is 14 amino acids long. The V gene lost 3 bases and the J gene lost 2 bases, with 11 bases spanning the gap. The CDR3 DNA follows: TGTGCCAGCAGTTTTTCGGGGCCAACCTACGAGCAGTACTTC. This encodes CASSFSGPTYEQYF.

In this sample, this clonotype turned up a few times. V and J are TRBV5-1 and TRBJ2-7; D may correspond to TRBD1 or TRBD2 (6 bases each). V lost 7 bases to trimming and J lost 4 bases, with 12 bases between them. Germline values: CDR1 SGHRS, CDR2 YFSETQ. This CDR3 region has 12 residues. The DNA for the CDR3 is TGCGCCAGCCGAGGGGGGCTTTACGAGCAGTACTTC. This sequence encodes CASRGGLYEQYF. Drawing the rest from reference TRBV5-1 and TRBJ2-7, the complete variable domain is KAGVTQTPRYLIKTRGQQVTLSCSPISGHRSVSWYQQTPGQGLQFLFEYFSETQRNKGNFPGRFSGRQFSNSRSEMNVSTLELGDSALYLCASRGGLYEQYFGPGTRLTVT.

This clonotype came up many times. This chain joins TRBV12-3 or TRBV12-4 and TRBJ1-2, with 11 bases matching TRBD1. This CDR3 spans 13 amino acids. Trimming took 4 bases from V and 7 from J; bases not matched to a gene: 2. The CDR3 sequence is CASSYGTGGGYTF. The DNA for the CDR3 is TGTGCCAGCAGTTACGGGACAGGGGGTGGCTACACCTTC.

This chain connects TRBV5-4 to TRBJ2-1, with D tentatively TRBD2 (6 bases). The germline V gene has CDR1 SGHNT and CDR2 YYREEE (reference sequence). The ends were cut back, 4 bases at V and 7 bases at J, with 18 bases in the middle. The CDR3 runs to 15 residues. CDR3 sequence: CASSPGARGGNEQFF. CDR3 coding DNA: TGTGCCAGCAGCCCGGGCGCTAGGGGAGGAAATGAGCAGTTCTTC.

This sequence joins TRBV7-9 and TRBJ1-6; TRBD1 aligns across 8 bases. V gave up 2 bases and J gave up 10 bases; unmatched junction bases: 4. The CDR3 runs to 14 residues. Germline CDR1 SEHNR, CDR2 FQNEAQ (reference sequence). CDR3 coding DNA: TGTGCCAGCAGCTTACCAGGGGGCAAGTCACCCCTCCACTTT. Amino acids: CASSLPGGKSPLHF.

The rearrangement links TRBV7-3 to TRBJ2-3; 12 nucleotides match TRBD2. J lost 2 bases, V lost 2 bases, and 5 bases had no gene match. This CDR3 spans 17 amino acids. Germline-derived CDR1 and CDR2 are SGHTA and FQGTGA. This chain's CDR3 is CASSLRLAGGYTDTQYF. CDR3 DNA: TGTGCCAGCAGCTTACGGCTAGCGGGAGGGTACACAGATACGCAGTATTTT.

The V and J genes are TRBV27 and TRBJ2-7; a possible D gene is TRBD1 (5 bases). V was trimmed by 9 bases and J by 2 bases, leaving 17 bases between them. Germline CDR1 is MNHEY and CDR2 is SMNVEV (reference sequence). The CDR3 runs to 14 residues. The CDR3 is CASGKGPRPYEQYF. CDR3 sequence (DNA): TGTGCCAGTGGGAAGGGGCCCCGACCCTACGAGCAGTACTTC.

This clonotype was counted between two and nine times. The chain links TRBV25-1 to TRBJ2-4, with TRBD1 matching 9 bases. V lost 4 bases, J lost 2 bases, and 6 bases stayed unmatched. CDR1 and CDR2 (germline): MGHDK, SYGVNS. The length of the CDR3 is 16 residues. The CDR3 bases are TGTGCCAGCAGTGGGGGGGACAGGGAGACCAAAAACATTCAGTACTTC. Its translation: CASSGGDRETKNIQYF.

The V and J genes are TRBV12-3 or TRBV12-4 and TRBJ2-1, with 9 bases fitting TRBD1. CDR3 length: 14 residues. Trimming took 3 bases from V and 6 from J; bases not matched to a gene: 3. The CDR3 protein is CASSFRTGVNEQFF. The DNA for the CDR3 is TGTGCCAGCAGTTTCCGGACAGGGGTCAATGAGCAGTTCTTC.

The CDR3 region has the DNA TGTGCCAGCAGTTTACTCCCTCGACAGGGTTACTACGAGCAGTACTTC. This encodes CASSLLPRQGYYEQYF. The chain joins TRBV6-6 to TRBJ2-7, with 7 bases fitting TRBD1. The CDR3 length is 16 residues. After removal of 4 bases from V and 3 bases from J, the junction contained 12 bases not matched to a gene. From germline, CDR1 is MNHNY and CDR2 SVGAGI (reference sequence).

This clonotype showed up just a few times. V usage is TRBV29-1 and J usage is TRBJ2-1; 9 nucleotides agree with TRBD2. The CDR3 is made up of 16 amino acids. Trimming removed 1 base from V and 4 bases from J; junction bases left unmatched: 8. Germline V gene data show CDR1 as SQVTM and CDR2 as ANQGSEA. CDR3 nucleotide sequence: TGCAGCGTTGAAGGGGCCGGGACTAGCAGTTACAATGAGCAGTTCTTC. This encodes CSVEGAGTSSYNEQFF.

The chain joins TRBV6-5 to TRBJ1-5, with D unresolved. Germline loops: CDR1 MNHEY, CDR2 SVGAGI. The CDR3 spans 12 residues. The ends were cut back, 5 bases at V and 10 bases at J, with 12 bases in the middle. The CDR3 bases are TGTGCCAGCAGTCCCGACCGGGGACCCCAGCATTTT. This sequence encodes CASSPDRGPQHF.

This clonotype was seen only a few times. The chain recombines TRBV5-1 with TRBJ1-1; D is unresolved. In germline, CDR1 is SGHRS, CDR2 YFSETQ. This CDR3 region has 16 residues. With 0 bases removed from V and 0 bases from J, the gap between germline ends came to 12 bases. The CDR3: CASSLEGGRLNTEAFF. In nucleotides, the CDR3 is TGCGCCAGCAGCTTGGAGGGCGGACGGCTGAACACTGAAGCTTTCTTT.

The chain has TRBV7-9 and TRBJ1-3; no clear D gene. V gave up 4 bases and J gave up 2 bases, with 18 bases separating them. CDR3 length equals 17 residues. Germline CDR1 and CDR2: SEHNR and FQNEAQ (reference sequence). DNA for the CDR3: TGTGCCAGCAGCTCCGAAGGACGGCCTTTGACTGGAAACACCATATATTTT. Protein: CASSSEGRPLTGNTIYF.

The V call is TRBV7-9, the J call TRBJ2-1; 8 bases are shared with TRBD2. After removal of 1 base from V and 7 bases from J, the junction contained 6 bases not matched to a gene. Germline V CDR1 and CDR2: SEHNR, FQNEAQ (reference sequence). The CDR3 totals 15 residues. For the CDR3, the DNA is TGTGCCAGCAGCTTAGACGGAGCGGGAGAGAATGAGCAGTTCTTC. Encoded protein: CASSLDGAGENEQFF.

There are a few counts of this clonotype. The chain carries TRBV9 and TRBJ1-2; possible D gene TRBD1, 5 bases. Germline V gene sequence: CDR1 SGDLS, CDR2 YYNGEE. This CDR3 is built from 14 residues. V was clipped by 0 bases and J by 2 bases, with 8 bases between them. In DNA, the CDR3 is TGTGCCAGCAGCGTAGGGGGGAGAAACTATGGCTACACCTTC. The encoded protein is CASSVGGRNYGYTF.

This clonotype was found a few times. The V call is TRBV5-1, the J call TRBJ2-7, with a weak D call TRBD1 (5 bases). The length of the CDR3 is 15 residues. Germline CDR1 SGHRS, CDR2 YFSETQ. The V end was cut by 4 bases, the J end by 4 bases, with 18 bases between. The CDR3 loop is CASSPGNNQGYEQYF. DNA for the CDR3: TGCGCCAGCAGCCCAGGAAATAATCAGGGATACGAGCAGTACTTC.

This chain joins TRBV6-5 and TRBJ2-7, with 8 bases identical to TRBD1. The V segment lost 2 bases and the J segment 3 bases; nucleotides outside the gene matches: 9. The CDR3 is 16 amino acids. Germline assignment: CDR1 MNHEY and CDR2 SVGAGI. The CDR3: CASSYKGTGRGYEQYF. DNA for the CDR3: TGTGCCAGCAGTTACAAAGGGACAGGACGGGGCTACGAGCAGTACTTC.

This sequence joins TRBV7-3 and TRBJ2-5; D not resolved. This CDR3 comprises 13 residues. V was clipped by 1 base and J by 0 bases, with 3 bases between them. CDR1 is SGHTA, CDR2 FQGTGA, per germline. In nucleotides, the CDR3 is TGTGCCAGCAGCTTAATGTACCAAGAGACCCAGTACTTC. Translation gives CASSLMYQETQYF.

The chain uses TRBV12-3 or TRBV12-4 and TRBJ1-1; 9 positions agree with TRBD1. There are 15 residues in the CDR3. Trimming removed 2 bases from V and 5 bases from J; junction bases left unmatched: 6. The CDR3 loop reads CASSLTWTGVTEAFF. The DNA of the CDR3 is TGTGCCAGCAGTTTAACTTGGACAGGGGTGACTGAAGCTTTCTTT.

The table lists this clonotype with a few counts. DNA of the CDR3: TGCGCCAGCAGCTTTCTAGCGGGAGACGAGCAGTACTTC. Protein sequence: CASSFLAGDEQYF. The chain employs TRBV5-1 and TRBJ2-7; 10 nucleotides align to TRBD2. The V gene's germline CDR1 is SGHRS and CDR2 YFSETQ. The CDR3 is 13 amino acids. Losses at the gene ends were 2 bases for V and 5 bases for J; bases not matched to a gene: 1.

The rearrangement uses TRBV6-1 and TRBJ2-2; 11 bases agree with TRBD2. Germline V gene data show CDR1 as MNHNS and CDR2 as SASEGT. There are 19 residues in the CDR3. The V and J ends lost 4 bases and 5 bases, in that order; junction bases with no gene match: 15. CDR3 coding DNA: TGTGCCAGCAGTGTATCGGACGTAGCGGGAGGGCCTGGGACCGGGGAGCTGTTTTTT. Protein product: CASSVSDVAGGPGTGELFF.

This clonotype has just a few counts. The DNA of the CDR3 is TGTGCCATCAGTCGGGGGTCCTACGAGCAGTACTTC. This sequence encodes CAISRGSYEQYF. The chain uses TRBV10-3 and TRBJ2-7; a possible D gene is TRBD2 (6 bases). The CDR3 spans 12 residues. Germline lookup yields CDR1 ENHRY and CDR2 SYGVKD. V was pared by 5 bases and J by 1 base, with 6 bases between.

The chain is built from TRBV12-3 or TRBV12-4 and TRBJ1-3; TRBD1 might be the D (6 bases). This CDR3 spans 14 amino acids. The V end lost 5 bases, the J end lost 4 bases, and 12 bases lay between the germline ends. CDR3 in DNA: TGTGCCAGCAGTAGGGGGACCTTGGGAAACACCATATATTTT. This codes for CASSRGTLGNTIYF.

Comment on this clonotype: One end of the junction fails to match germline, which may point to a read error. The CDR3 here is CASNLAPEGSSYEQYF. DNA of the CDR3: TGTGCCAGCAATTTAGCGCCGGAAGGGAGCTCCTACGAGCAGTACTTC. This rearrangement joins TRBV12-3 or TRBV12-4 to TRBJ2-7; D may be TRBD2 (5 bases). The CDR3 sequence is 16 residues long.

The chain employs TRBV5-1 and TRBJ1-1; possibly TRBD1 for D (6 bases). This CDR3 contains 19 residues. The germline V and J ends were trimmed by 4 bases and 0 bases, with 25 bases remaining between them. The germline CDR1 and CDR2 sequences are SGHRS and YFSETQ. CDR3 nucleotide sequence: TGCGCCAGCAGCGGCGAGTCCGCCCCGTGGACAGCGATGAACACTGAAGCTTTCTTT. Its translation is CASSGESAPWTAMNTEAFF.

The chain is built from TRBV2 and TRBJ2-5; the match to TRBD1 covers 8 bases. The length of the CDR3 is 13 residues. CDR1 SNHLY and CDR2 FYNNEI come from the germline V gene. With 8 bases clipped from V and 4 bases from J, the junction kept 6 bases outside the gene matches. CDR3: CASLGTGRETQYF. The CDR3 bases are TGTGCCAGCCTGGGGACAGGCAGAGAGACCCAGTACTTC.

The V gene is TRBV15, the J gene TRBJ1-2; 7 positions match TRBD1. Losses at the gene ends were 6 bases for V and 5 bases for J; bases not matched to a gene: 9. Germline CDR1 LNHNV, CDR2 YYDKDF (reference sequence). The CDR3 totals 14 residues. This CDR3 is CATSQDRVSYGYTF. The CDR3 region has the DNA TGTGCCACCAGTCAAGACAGGGTGTCTTATGGCTACACCTTC.

The chain couples TRBV5-1 to TRBJ2-1; 13 bases map to TRBD2. CDR1 SGHRS and CDR2 YFSETQ come from the germline V gene. The CDR3 covers 14 residues. J lost 8 bases, V lost 4 bases, and 3 bases had no gene match. Here the CDR3 reads CASSHGLAGDEQFF. CDR3 in DNA: TGCGCCAGCAGCCACGGACTAGCGGGAGATGAGCAGTTCTTC.

A word on this clonotype: A read error may account for a junction end that differs from germline. This rearrangement joins TRBV12-3 or TRBV12-4 to TRBJ1-5; D perhaps matches TRBD1 (6 bases). This CDR3 comprises 13 residues. CDR3 nucleotides: TGTGTCAGCAGGGCTACAGGGCGGGGGGCCCAGCATTTT. It translates to CVSRATGRGAQHF.

Only a few counts were recorded for this clonotype. CDR3 amino acids: CSVGAKGRGRTEAFF. The CDR3 DNA is TGCAGCGTTGGAGCTAAGGGCAGGGGGCGGACTGAAGCTTTCTTT. This chain links TRBV29-1 with TRBJ1-1; 8 bases match TRBD1. V shed 4 bases and J 5 bases; nucleotides not matched to a gene: 12. CDR1 is SQVTM, CDR2 ANQGSEA, per germline. The CDR3 covers 15 residues.